This paragraph reports one TCR beta chain. Its matching antigen is unknown. The data derive from a study of cytomegalovirus exposure and HLA in healthy donors. Study-level results: In vitro experiments confirmed that three CMV-associated chains were specific for CMV antigens. The study labeled 150 or so TCR beta chains cytomegalovirus-associated.

Unmatched junction bases numbered 8, after V lost 6 bases and J lost 7 bases. Germline loops: CDR1 MDHEN, CDR2 SYDVKM. The CDR3 loop spans 15 amino acids. It was with 60 Vbeta and 13 Jbeta primers that the PCR ran. Generated by immunoSEQ multiplex PCR, the TCRdb table keeps only in-frame clones and is missing some. Altogether about 180,000 clones are present, 70% to 80% being singletons, with the ten largest covering about 1.6%. Sequenced material: PBMCs. The V and J genes are TRBV28 and TRBJ2-4, with 11 bases fitting TRBD2. The sequence came from a man between 18 and 29 years old in good health and CMV-seronegative. The CDR3 is CASSVAGGQGNIQYF. CDR3 bases: TGTGCCAGCAGCGTAGCGGGGGGGCAAGGGAACATTCAGTACTTC.